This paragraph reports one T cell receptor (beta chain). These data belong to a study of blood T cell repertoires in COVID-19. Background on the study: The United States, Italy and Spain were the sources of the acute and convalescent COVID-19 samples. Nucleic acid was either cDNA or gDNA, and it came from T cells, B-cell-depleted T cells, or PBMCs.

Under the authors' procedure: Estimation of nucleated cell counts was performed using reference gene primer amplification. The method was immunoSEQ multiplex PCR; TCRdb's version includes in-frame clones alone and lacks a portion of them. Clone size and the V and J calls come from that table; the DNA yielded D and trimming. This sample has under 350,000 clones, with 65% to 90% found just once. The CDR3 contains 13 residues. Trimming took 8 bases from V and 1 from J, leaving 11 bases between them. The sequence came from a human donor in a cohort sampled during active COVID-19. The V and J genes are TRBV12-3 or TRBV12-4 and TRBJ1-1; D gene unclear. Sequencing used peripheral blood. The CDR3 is CASVAKSNTEAFF. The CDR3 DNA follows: TGTGCCAGCGTCGCGAAATCGAACACTGAAGCTTTCTTT.